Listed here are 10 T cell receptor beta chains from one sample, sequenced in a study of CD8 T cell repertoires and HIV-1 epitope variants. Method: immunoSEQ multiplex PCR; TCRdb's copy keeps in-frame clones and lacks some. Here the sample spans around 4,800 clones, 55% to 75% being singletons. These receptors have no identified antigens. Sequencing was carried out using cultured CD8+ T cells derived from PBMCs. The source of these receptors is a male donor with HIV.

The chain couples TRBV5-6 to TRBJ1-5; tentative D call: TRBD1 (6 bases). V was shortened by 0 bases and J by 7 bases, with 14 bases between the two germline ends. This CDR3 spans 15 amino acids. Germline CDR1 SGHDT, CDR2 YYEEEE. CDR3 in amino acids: CASSLGGGSGQPQHF. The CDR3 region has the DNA TGTGCCAGCAGCTTGGGAGGGGGGAGCGGACAGCCCCAGCATTTT. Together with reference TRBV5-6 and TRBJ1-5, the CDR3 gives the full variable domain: DAGVTQSPTHLIKTRGQQVTLRCSPKSGHDTVSWYQQALGQGPQFIFQYYEEEERQRGNFPDRFSGHQFPNYSSELNVNALLLGDSALYLCASSLGGGSGQPQHFGDGTRLSIL.

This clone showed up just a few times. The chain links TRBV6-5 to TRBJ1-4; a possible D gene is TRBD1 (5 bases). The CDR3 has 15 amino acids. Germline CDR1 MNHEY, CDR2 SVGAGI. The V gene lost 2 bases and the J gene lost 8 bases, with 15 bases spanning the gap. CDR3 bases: TGTGCCAGCAGTTACCGGGACGCTCCTTCAGAAAAACTGTTTTTT. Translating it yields CASSYRDAPSEKLFF.

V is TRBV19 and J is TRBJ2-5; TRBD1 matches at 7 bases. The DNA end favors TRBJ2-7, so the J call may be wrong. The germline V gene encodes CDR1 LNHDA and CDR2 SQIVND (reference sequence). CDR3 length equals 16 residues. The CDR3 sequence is CASSISTGRGFYEQYF. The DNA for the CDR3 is TGTGCCAGTAGTATATCAACAGGCAGGGGGTTCTACGAGCAGTACTTC.

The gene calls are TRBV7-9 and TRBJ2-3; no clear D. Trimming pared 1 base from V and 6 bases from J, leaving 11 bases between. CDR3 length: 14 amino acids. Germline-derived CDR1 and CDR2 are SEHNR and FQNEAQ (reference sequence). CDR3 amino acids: CASSLGLDGDTQYF. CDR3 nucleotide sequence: TGTGCCAGCAGCTTAGGCCTAGATGGGGATACGCAGTATTTT. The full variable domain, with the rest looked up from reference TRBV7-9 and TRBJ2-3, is DTGVSQNPRHKITKRGQNVTFRCDPISEHNRLYWYRQTLGQGPEFLTYFQNEAQLEKSRLLSDRFSAERPKGSFSTLEIQRTEQGDSAMYLCASSLGLDGDTQYFGPGTRLTVL.

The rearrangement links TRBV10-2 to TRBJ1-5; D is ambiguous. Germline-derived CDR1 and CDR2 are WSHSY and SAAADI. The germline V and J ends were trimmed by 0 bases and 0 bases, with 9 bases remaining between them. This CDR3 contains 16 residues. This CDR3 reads CASSESPPDSNQPQHF. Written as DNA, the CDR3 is TGCGCCAGCAGTGAGTCCCCCCCCGATAGCAATCAGCCCCAGCATTTT.

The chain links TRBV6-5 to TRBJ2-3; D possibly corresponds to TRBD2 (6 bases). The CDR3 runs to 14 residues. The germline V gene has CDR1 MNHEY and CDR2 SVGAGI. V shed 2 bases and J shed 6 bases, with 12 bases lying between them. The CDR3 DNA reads TGTGCCAGCAGTTACGGGAATGGGGGGGATACGCAGTATTTT. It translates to CASSYGNGGDTQYF.

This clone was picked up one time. The CDR3 protein is CASSPPSGGTDTQYF. The CDR3 DNA follows: TGCGCCAGCAGTCCCCCTAGCGGGGGCACAGATACGCAGTATTTT. The gene calls are TRBV23-1 and TRBJ2-3, with TRBD2 identical over 9 bases. TRBV23-1 carries the ORF label, with uncertain function. This CDR3 comprises 15 residues. J was trimmed by 1 base and V by 4 bases; bases with no gene match: 3.

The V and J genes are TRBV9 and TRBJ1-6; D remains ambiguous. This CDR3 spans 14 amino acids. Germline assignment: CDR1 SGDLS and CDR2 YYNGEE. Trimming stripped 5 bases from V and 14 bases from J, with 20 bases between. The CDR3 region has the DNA TGTGCCAGCAGGGGAGATGGGGAACTGACTTCCCTCCACTTT. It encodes CASRGDGELTSLHF.

Written as DNA, the CDR3 is TGTGCCAGTAGTCCCGGGACAGGCGGAGGCTACACCTTC. Its translation: CASSPGTGGGYTF. The gene calls are TRBV19 and TRBJ1-2, with 8 positions matching TRBD1. V dropped 5 bases and J dropped 8; count of bases not matched to a gene: 7. This CDR3 comprises 13 residues. Germline CDR1 is LNHDA and CDR2 is SQIVND (reference sequence).

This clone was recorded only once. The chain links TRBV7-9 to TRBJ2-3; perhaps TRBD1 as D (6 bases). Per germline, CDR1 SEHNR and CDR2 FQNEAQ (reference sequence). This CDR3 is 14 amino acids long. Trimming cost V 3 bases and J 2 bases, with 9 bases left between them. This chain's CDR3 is CASSFTGNTDTQYF. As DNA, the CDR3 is TGTGCCAGCAGCTTCACAGGGAACACAGATACGCAGTATTTT.